The 24 T cell receptor beta chains in this list originate from one sample, sequenced in a study of T cells after yellow fever vaccination. MiXCR, applied by TCRdb to the 5' RACE reads, yields one record per CDR3 protein. The data contain 620,000 or so distinct CDR3 sequences, over 9% of them seen just once; the ten biggest clones take up 15%. This specimen consisted of PBMCs, obtained on the day of the yellow fever booster vaccination. All receptors come from a man aged 25 to 45 who received the YFV17D yellow fever vaccine.

The chain couples TRBV14 to TRBJ2-2; no reliable D call. This CDR3 is 13 amino acids long. Deletions cut 5 bases from V and 4 bases from J, with 8 bases between. CDR1 is SGHDN, CDR2 FVKESK, per germline. In DNA, the CDR3 is TGTGCCAGCAGCTATTTTTTCACCGGGGAGCTGTTTTTT. Amino acid sequence: CASSYFFTGELFF. Full variable domain (remainder filled in from reference TRBV14 and TRBJ2-2): EAGVTQFPSHSVIEKGQTVTLRCDPISGHDNLYWYRRVMGKEIKFLLHFVKESKQDESGMPNNRFLAERTGGTYSTLKVQPAELEDSGVYFCASSYFFTGELFFGEGSRLTVL.

There are a few counts of this clonotype. The chain has TRBV9 and TRBJ2-7; D not certain. The ends were cut back, 3 bases at V and 2 bases at J, with 12 bases in the middle. This CDR3 comprises 14 residues. The germline V gene has CDR1 SGDLS and CDR2 YYNGEE. CDR3 in DNA: TGTGCCAGCAGCGAAGACCTAGGACCCTACGAGCAGTACTTC. Translating it yields CASSEDLGPYEQYF.

The chain employs TRBV12-3 or TRBV12-4 and TRBJ2-3; D uncertain. Trimming shortened V by 1 base and J by 3 bases, and 11 bases separated the two germline ends. The CDR3 consists of 15 residues. CDR3 protein: CASSLGSRRTDTQYF. The DNA for the CDR3 is TGTGCCAGCAGTTTAGGGAGTAGAAGAACAGATACGCAGTATTTT.

As DNA, the CDR3 is TGTGCCAGTAGCCTTGACATCGTGAGCTCCTACGAGCAGTACTTC. It codes for CASSLDIVSSYEQYF. V gene TRBV19 combines with J gene TRBJ2-7; D unclear. Trimming shortened V by 6 bases and J by 0 bases, and 15 bases separated the two germline ends. In germline, CDR1 is LNHDA, CDR2 SQIVND (reference sequence). The CDR3 spans 15 residues.

J is TRBJ2-5 and V is TRBV5-5, with D uncertain. Germline CDR1 and CDR2: SGHKS and YYEKEE (reference sequence). V gave up 0 bases and J gave up 1 base, with 13 bases separating them. The CDR3 contains 16 residues. CDR3 protein: CASSLAAVWGQETQYF. The CDR3 nucleotides are TGTGCCAGCAGCTTGGCGGCAGTCTGGGGCCAAGAGACCCAGTACTTC.

This clonotype was observed a few times. The CDR3 reads CASSLAWAGGYYEQYF. CDR3 DNA sequence: TGTGCCAGCAGCTTAGCTTGGGCGGGAGGTTACTACGAGCAGTACTTC. The chain couples TRBV11-2 to TRBJ2-7; TRBD2 matches 8 bases. This CDR3 has 16 amino acids. Germline V gives CDR1 SGHAT, CDR2 FQNNGV. The V gene end was trimmed by 1 base and the J gene end by 3 bases; junction bases not matched to a gene: 8.

The chain uses TRBV12-3 or TRBV12-4 and TRBJ2-1; D remains ambiguous. The CDR3 extends over 14 amino acids. The V and J ends lost 6 bases and 8 bases respectively, with 17 bases between them. CDR3 coding DNA: TGTGCCAGCAGCCTCAGGTTTACCGAACATGAGCAGTTCTTC. Its protein product is CASSLRFTEHEQFF.

This rearrangement joins TRBV11-2 to TRBJ2-6; TRBD2 is a possible D gene (5 bases). Between the trimmed V and J ends, which lost 1 base and 0 bases, there was a span of 13 bases. The CDR3 consists of 18 residues. The germline gives CDR1 SGHAT, CDR2 FQNNGV. CDR3 nucleotide sequence: TGTGCCAGCAGCTTAGTCGGGAAGGGTCGCTCTGGGGCCAACGTCCTGACTTTC. This encodes CASSLVGKGRSGANVLTF.

Only a few counts were recorded for this clonotype. The J gene is TRBJ1-2, the V gene TRBV12-3 or TRBV12-4, with D perhaps TRBD1 (6 bases). There are 14 residues in the CDR3. V lost 7 bases and J 2 bases, leaving 14 bases between the germline ends. The CDR3 loop reads CASTKGTGNYGYTF. CDR3 nucleotide sequence: TGTGCCAGCACCAAGGGTACAGGGAACTATGGCTACACCTTC.

This clonotype has a count of ten or more. The rearrangement joins TRBV7-8 to TRBJ2-7, with 13 bases fitting TRBD2. V lost 4 bases to trimming and J lost 4 bases; unmatched junction nucleotides: 4. Looked up from germline, CDR1 is SGHVS and CDR2 is FQNEAQ. This CDR3 contains 15 residues. CDR3 nucleotides: TGTGCCAGCAGCTGGACTAGCGGGAGCCCGTACGAGCAGTACTTC. Amino acids: CASSWTSGSPYEQYF.

The chain is built from TRBV3-1 and TRBJ2-3; D unresolved. V lost 8 bases and J 2 bases, leaving 17 bases between the germline ends. CDR3 length equals 15 residues. Per the germline V gene, CDR1 is LGHDT and CDR2 is YNNKEL (reference sequence). CDR3 residues: CASSPLLRVTDTQYF. In DNA, the CDR3 is TGTGCCAGCTCCCCTTTACTACGAGTCACAGATACGCAGTATTTT.

This clonotype was seen a handful of times. The chain recombines TRBV12-3 or TRBV12-4 with TRBJ1-2; D unclear. The CDR3 spans 12 residues. The ends were cut back, 11 bases at V and 0 bases at J, with 10 bases in the middle. As DNA, the CDR3 is TGTGCCCTGTCTCTAGCTAACTATGGCTACACCTTC. This encodes CALSLANYGYTF.

This clonotype showed up just a few times. The chain employs TRBV6-2 or TRBV6-3 and TRBJ1-1; possible D gene TRBD1, 5 bases. V shed 10 bases and J shed 4 bases, with 10 bases lying between them. The length of the CDR3 is 11 residues. Germline-derived CDR1 and CDR2 are MNHEY and SVGEGT. The CDR3 nucleotides read TGTGCCACCCGGAGGGGCACTGAAGCTTTCTTT. Translated: CATRRGTEAFF.

The chain links TRBV7-3 to TRBJ2-1; TRBD2 aligns across 11 bases. Germline CDR1 SGHTA, CDR2 FQGTGA. The V segment lost 4 bases and the J segment 6 bases; nucleotides outside the gene matches: 5. The CDR3 contains 15 residues. As DNA, the CDR3 is TGTGCCAGCAGCTCACTAGCGGGAGACCCCAATGAGCAGTTCTTC. It encodes CASSSLAGDPNEQFF. Filled out from reference TRBV7-3 and TRBJ2-1, the complete variable domain reads GAGVSQTPSNKVTEKGKYVELRCDPISGHTALYWYRQSLGQGPEFLIYFQGTGAADDSGLPNDRFFAVRPEGSVSTLKIQRTERGDSAVYLCASSSLAGDPNEQFFGPGTRLTVL.

This chain connects TRBV20-1 to TRBJ2-4; 8 bases map to TRBD2. From germline, CDR1 is DFQATT and CDR2 SNEGSKA (reference sequence). Trimming took 3 bases from V and 8 from J; bases not matched to a gene: 9. The CDR3 consists of 14 residues. The CDR3 region has the DNA TGCAGTGCTAGGGCCGGGACTAGAGTAGACATTCAGTACTTC. It specifies CSARAGTRVDIQYF.

This clonotype was observed a few times. The chain joins TRBV29-1 to TRBJ1-4; tentative D call: TRBD1 (6 bases). Germline CDR1 SQVTM, CDR2 ANQGSEA. This CDR3 has 11 amino acids. V was trimmed by 5 bases and J by 11 bases, leaving 12 bases between them. In nucleotides, the CDR3 is TGCAGCGTTTTTAAGGGGGAGAAACTGTTTTTT. Its protein is CSVFKGEKLFF.

The sample holds many counts of this clonotype. With a much larger clone just one base away, this may be a read error. V is TRBV7-9 and J is TRBJ2-5; D is unclear. Looked up from germline, CDR1 is SEHNR and CDR2 is FQNEAQ (reference sequence). The CDR3 covers 12 residues. Deletions cut 7 bases from V and 4 bases from J, with 10 bases between. CDR3 DNA: TGTGCCAGCACCACTCTGAGAGAGACCCAGTACTTC. Translated: CASTTLRETQYF.

This clonotype was detected a few times. The rearrangement uses TRBV30 and TRBJ2-1; 8 bases fit TRBD1. Germline V gene lookup returns CDR1 GTSNPN and CDR2 SVGIG (reference sequence). The J segment lost 6 bases and the V segment lost 5 bases, leaving 6 bases of the junction unmatched. The CDR3 totals 13 residues. CDR3 sequence: CAWDRGDSNEQFF. For the CDR3, the DNA is TGTGCCTGGGACAGGGGCGATTCCAATGAGCAGTTCTTC.

J is TRBJ2-2 and V is TRBV9, with a tentative D call TRBD2 (6 bases). Deletions cut 4 bases from V and 4 bases from J, with 11 bases between. This CDR3 is 14 amino acids long. Germline CDR1 reads SGDLS; CDR2 reads YYNGEE. The CDR3 sequence is CASSHTSSTGELFF. The CDR3 DNA is TGTGCCAGCAGCCATACTAGCAGCACCGGGGAGCTGTTTTTT.

This clonotype was counted ten times or more. The V and J genes are TRBV29-1 and TRBJ2-7, with D tentatively TRBD1 (6 bases). Germline lookup yields CDR1 SQVTM and CDR2 ANQGSEA. The V end was cut by 4 bases, the J end by 1 base, with 8 bases between. The CDR3 runs to 12 residues. The CDR3 sequence is CSVAQGSYEQYF. CDR3 DNA sequence: TGCAGCGTTGCCCAGGGGTCCTACGAGCAGTACTTC.

This clonotype was picked up a small number of times. V is TRBV3-1 and J is TRBJ2-7, with TRBD1 matching over 12 bases. V lost 10 bases, J lost 7 bases, and 8 bases stayed unmatched. This CDR3 comprises 13 residues. Germline V gives CDR1 LGHDT, CDR2 YNNKEL (reference sequence). The CDR3 here is CATEGQGAWEQYF. DNA of the CDR3: TGTGCCACCGAGGGACAGGGGGCTTGGGAGCAGTACTTC.

This clonotype was found a few times. The CDR3: CSVEGGLAKNIQYF. The CDR3 DNA reads TGCAGCGTTGAAGGAGGGCTAGCCAAAAACATTCAGTACTTC. The rearrangement uses TRBV29-1 and TRBJ2-4, with TRBD2 as a possible D gene (5 bases). Germline CDR1 and CDR2: SQVTM and ANQGSEA. Trimming shortened V by 1 base and J by 0 bases, and 7 bases separated the two germline ends. This CDR3 contains 14 residues.

V and J are TRBV6-2 or TRBV6-3 and TRBJ2-2, with TRBD1 as a possible D gene (6 bases). CDR1 and CDR2 (germline): MNHEY, SVGEGT. V was cut by 6 bases and J by 0 bases, with 14 bases left in between. The CDR3 length is 16 residues. The CDR3 loop is CASSLSPGANTGELFF. CDR3 bases: TGTGCCAGCAGCCTAAGCCCAGGGGCGAACACCGGGGAGCTGTTTTTT.

This clonotype showed up many times. The chain combines TRBV29-1 with TRBJ2-5; TRBD1 matches 10 bases. CDR1 is SQVTM and CDR2 is ANQGSEA in the germline V gene. The CDR3 is 12 amino acids. Trimming took 7 bases from V and 5 from J; bases not matched to a gene: 4. The CDR3 nucleotides read TGCAGCGGGAGGACAGGGGGGGAGACCCAGTACTTC. This translates into CSGRTGGETQYF.